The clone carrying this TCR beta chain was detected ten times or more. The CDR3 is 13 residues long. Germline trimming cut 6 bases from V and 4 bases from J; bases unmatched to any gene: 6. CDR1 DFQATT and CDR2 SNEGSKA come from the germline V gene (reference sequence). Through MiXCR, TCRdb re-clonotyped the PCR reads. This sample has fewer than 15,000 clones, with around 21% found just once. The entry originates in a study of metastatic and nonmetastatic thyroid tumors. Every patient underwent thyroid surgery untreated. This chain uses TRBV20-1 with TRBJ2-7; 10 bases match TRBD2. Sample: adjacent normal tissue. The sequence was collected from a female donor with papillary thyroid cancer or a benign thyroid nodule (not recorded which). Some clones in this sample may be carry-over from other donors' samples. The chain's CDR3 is CSAQGLAQYEQYF. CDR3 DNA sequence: TGCAGTGCCCAGGGACTAGCGCAATACGAGCAGTACTTC.